This T cell receptor (beta chain) was obtained from a study of T-cell reconstitution after alpha-beta-depleted transplantation in children. Notes on the study in general: Newly produced T cells mostly provided counts and TCRbeta diversity after one year, as hyperexpanded clones declined.

This clonotype appeared a few times. What it recognizes is unknown. Unique molecular identifiers tagged the TCRbeta library. TCRdb used MiXCR to reprocess the PCR reads, holding one entry per CDR3 protein. The sample lists under 850,000 distinct CDR3 sequences; around 13% were seen once. V was pared by 3 bases and J by 6 bases, with 20 bases between. The CDR3 sequence is 16 residues long. The germline V gene encodes CDR1 ENHRY and CDR2 SYGVKD. The clonotype comes from a girl aged 2 to 9 with congenital amegakaryocytic thrombocytopenia, due to receive a stem cell transplant. The sequencing here drew on PBMCs, taken before TCRalphabeta/CD19-depleted stem cell transplant. V usage is TRBV10-3 and J usage is TRBJ1-2, with TRBD1 as a possible D gene (5 bases). The CDR3 loop reads CAISEDGQGIRNGYTF. CDR3 sequence (DNA): TGTGCCATCAGTGAAGATGGGCAGGGAATCAGAAATGGCTACACCTTC.